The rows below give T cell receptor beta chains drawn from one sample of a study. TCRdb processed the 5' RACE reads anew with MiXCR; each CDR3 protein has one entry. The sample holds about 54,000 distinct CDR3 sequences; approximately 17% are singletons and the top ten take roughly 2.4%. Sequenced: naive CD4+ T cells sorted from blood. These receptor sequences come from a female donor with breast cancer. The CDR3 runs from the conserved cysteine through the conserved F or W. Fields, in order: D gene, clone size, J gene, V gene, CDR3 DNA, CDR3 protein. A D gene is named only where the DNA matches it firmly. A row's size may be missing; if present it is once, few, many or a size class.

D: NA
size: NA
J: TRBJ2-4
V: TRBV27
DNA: TGTGCCAGCAGTTTTGACAGTTTAGCCAAAAACATTCAGTACTTC
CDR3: CASSFDSLAKNIQYF

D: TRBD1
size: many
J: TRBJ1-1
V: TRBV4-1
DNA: TGCGCCAGCAGCCGGGGACAGGCGGGGTCTGAAGCTTTCTTT
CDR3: CASSRGQAGSEAFF

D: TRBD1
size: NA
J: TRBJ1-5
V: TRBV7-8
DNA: TGTGCCAGCAGCTCGGTGGGACAGGAGGGGCAGCCCCAGCATTTT
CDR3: CASSSVGQEGQPQHF

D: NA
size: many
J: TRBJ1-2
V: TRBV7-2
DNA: TGTGCCAGCAGCCCCCGCGGGGTCAACTATGGCTACACCTTC
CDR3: CASSPRGVNYGYTF

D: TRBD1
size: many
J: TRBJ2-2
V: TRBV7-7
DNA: TGTGCCAGCAGCCCGGGATGGGGACAGGGGACCACCGGGGAGCTGTTTTTT
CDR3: CASSPGWGQGTTGELFF

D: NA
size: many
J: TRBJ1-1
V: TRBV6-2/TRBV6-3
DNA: TGTGCCAGCAGTTACCCTCGACAGAACACTGAAGCTTTCTTT
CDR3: CASSYPRQNTEAFF

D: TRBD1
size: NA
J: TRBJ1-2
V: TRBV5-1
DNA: TGCGCCAGCAGCCATGGGACAGGGGATGGCTACACCTTC
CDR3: CASSHGTGDGYTF

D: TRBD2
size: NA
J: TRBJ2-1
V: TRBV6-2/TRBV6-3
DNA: TGTGCCAGCACCCCGAGTAGCGGGTACAATGAGCAGTTCTTC
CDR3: CASTPSSGYNEQFF

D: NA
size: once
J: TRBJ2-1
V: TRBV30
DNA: TGTGCCTGGAGTCGAACCCCCACGCGGCTCTTC
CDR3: CAWSRTPTRLF

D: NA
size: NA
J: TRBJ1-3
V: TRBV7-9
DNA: TGTGCCAGCTTACAGGGTACTGGAAACACCATATATTTT
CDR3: CASLQGTGNTIYF

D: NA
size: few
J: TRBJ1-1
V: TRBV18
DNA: TGTGCCAGCTCACCGACGCAGGGAAGAGACACTGAAGCTTTCTTT
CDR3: CASSPTQGRDTEAFF

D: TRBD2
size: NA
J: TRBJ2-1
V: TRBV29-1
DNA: TGCAGCTCAAAGGGCCTAGCGGGCCACTCCACCTACAATGAGCAGTTCTTC
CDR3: CSSKGLAGHSTYNEQFF

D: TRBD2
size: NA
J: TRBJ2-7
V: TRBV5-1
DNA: TGCGCCAGCAGCTCCGGGACTAGCGGGAGGACACACTACGAGCAGTACTTC
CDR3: CASSSGTSGRTHYEQYF

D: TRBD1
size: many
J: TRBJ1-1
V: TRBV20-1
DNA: TGCAGTGCTAGAGATACGACAGGGCACGACACTGAAGCTTTCTTT
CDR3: CSARDTTGHDTEAFF

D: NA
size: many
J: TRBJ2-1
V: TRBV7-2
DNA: TGTGCCAGCAGCTTGGACGGGAGCTCCTACAATGAGCAGTTCTTC
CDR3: CASSLDGSSYNEQFF

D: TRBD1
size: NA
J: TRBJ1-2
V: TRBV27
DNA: TGTGCCAGCAGTTTAGCACCCGGACAGGACGGTAACTATGGCTACACCTTC
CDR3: CASSLAPGQDGNYGYTF

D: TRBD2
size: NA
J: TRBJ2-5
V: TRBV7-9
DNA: TGTGCCAGCAGCTTAGGCGGGAGGGCCTCTTGGACCCAGTACTTC
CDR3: CASSLGGRASWTQYF

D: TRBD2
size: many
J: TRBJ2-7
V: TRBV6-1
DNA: TGTGCCAGCAGTGAAGCACTAGCGGTCTACGAGCAGTACTTC
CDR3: CASSEALAVYEQYF

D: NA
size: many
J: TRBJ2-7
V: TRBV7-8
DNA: TGTGCCAGCAGCAGTACGTCCTACGAGCAGTACTTC
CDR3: CASSSTSYEQYF

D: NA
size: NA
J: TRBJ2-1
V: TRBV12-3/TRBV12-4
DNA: TGTGCCAGCAGCCTGGACTGGAACAGTGAGCAGTTCTTC
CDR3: CASSLDWNSEQFF

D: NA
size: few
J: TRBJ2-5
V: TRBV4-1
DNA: TGCGCCAGCAGCGACACAGGGAAGGAGACCCAGTACTTC
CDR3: CASSDTGKETQYF

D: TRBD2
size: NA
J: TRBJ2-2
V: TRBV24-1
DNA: TGTGCCACCAGTGCCCAGCGGGGGAAGGCCACCGGGGAGCTGTTTTTT
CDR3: CATSAQRGKATGELFF

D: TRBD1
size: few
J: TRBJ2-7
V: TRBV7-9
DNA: TGTGCCAGCAGGGAGACAGGGGGATCCTACGAGCAGTACTTC
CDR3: CASRETGGSYEQYF

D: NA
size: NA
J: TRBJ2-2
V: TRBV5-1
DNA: TGCGCCAGCAGCCTTAGACACTCTAGCAACACCGGGGAGCTGTTTTTT
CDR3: CASSLRHSSNTGELFF

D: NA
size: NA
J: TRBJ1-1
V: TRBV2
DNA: TGTGCCAGCAGCGTGAAGACGAACACTGAAGCTTTCTTT
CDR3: CASSVKTNTEAFF

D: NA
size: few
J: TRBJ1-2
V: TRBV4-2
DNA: TGTGCCAGCAGCCAAGTTAACGGGGGACCATATGGCTACACCTTC
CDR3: CASSQVNGGPYGYTF

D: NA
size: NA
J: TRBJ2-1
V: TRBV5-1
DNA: TGCACCAGCAGGTCAGGGGCTGGTGAGCAGTTCTTC
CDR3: CTSRSGAGEQFF

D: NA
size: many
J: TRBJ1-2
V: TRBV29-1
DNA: TGCAGCTCTGGAGGGGGGGCCAGAGGCTACACCTTC
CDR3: CSSGGGARGYTF

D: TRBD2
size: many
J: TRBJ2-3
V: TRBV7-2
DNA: TGTGCCAGCAGCCCCGGACTAGCAACAGATACGCAGTATTTT
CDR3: CASSPGLATDTQYF

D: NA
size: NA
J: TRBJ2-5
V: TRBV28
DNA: TGTGCCAGTATCGAGCTCCAAGAGACCCAGTACTTC
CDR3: CASIELQETQYF

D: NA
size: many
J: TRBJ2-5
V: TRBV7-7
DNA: TGTGCTAGCAGCTTATCCAAACAAGATGAGACCCAGTACTTC
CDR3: CASSLSKQDETQYF

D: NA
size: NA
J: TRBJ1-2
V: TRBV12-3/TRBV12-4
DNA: TGTGCCAGCAGTATTACCGTAACAGCTAACTATGGCTACACCTTC
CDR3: CASSITVTANYGYTF

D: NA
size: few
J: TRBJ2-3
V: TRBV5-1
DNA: TGCGCCAGCAGATGGGGTACTAGTGGGCCCACAGATACGCAGTATTTT
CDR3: CASRWGTSGPTDTQYF

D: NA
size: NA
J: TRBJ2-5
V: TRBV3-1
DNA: TGTGCCAGCAGCCAAGTCCCTAGTGAGACCCAGTACTTC
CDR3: CASSQVPSETQYF

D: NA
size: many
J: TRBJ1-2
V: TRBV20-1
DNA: TGCAGTGCTAAAAGAACCCGGGACATAGTCTATGGCTACACCTTC
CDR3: CSAKRTRDIVYGYTF

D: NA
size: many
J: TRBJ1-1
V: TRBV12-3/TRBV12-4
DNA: TGTGCCAGCAGGAGGGGATACACTGAAGCTTTCTTT
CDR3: CASRRGYTEAFF

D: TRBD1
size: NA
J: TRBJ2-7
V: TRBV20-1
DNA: TGCAGTGCTAGTACAGGGGGTGTCATCTACGAGCAGTACTTC
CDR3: CSASTGGVIYEQYF

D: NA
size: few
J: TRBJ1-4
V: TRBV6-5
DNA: TGTGCCAGCAGTTATACGGGACTGCGGGAGGAAAAACTGTTTTTT
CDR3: CASSYTGLREEKLFF

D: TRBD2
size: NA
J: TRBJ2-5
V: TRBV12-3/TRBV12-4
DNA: TGTGCCAGCAGTCTCCGGACTAGCGGGGTTTACTTACAAGAGACCCAGTACTTC
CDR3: CASSLRTSGVYLQETQYF

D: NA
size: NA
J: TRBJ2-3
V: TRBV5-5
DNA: TGTGCCAGCAGCTTGGGGTACAGGAACCGGGGGACAGATACGCAGTATTTT
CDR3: CASSLGYRNRGTDTQYF

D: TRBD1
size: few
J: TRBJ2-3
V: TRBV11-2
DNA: TGTGCCAGCAGCACCCGACAGGGGGGAACGGATACGCAGTATTTT
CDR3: CASSTRQGGTDTQYF

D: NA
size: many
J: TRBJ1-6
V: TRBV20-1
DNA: TGCAGTGCTTTGCAGACCGGCCGAAGCTCCTATAATTCACCCCTCCACTTT
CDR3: CSALQTGRSSYNSPLHF

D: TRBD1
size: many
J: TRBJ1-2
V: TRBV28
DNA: TGTGCCAGCAGTCCGAGACAGGGGTTCTATGGCTACACCTTC
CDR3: CASSPRQGFYGYTF

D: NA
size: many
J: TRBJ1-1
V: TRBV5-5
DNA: TGTGCCAGCAGCTTAGGGCACCCAGCTTTCTTT
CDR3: CASSLGHPAFF

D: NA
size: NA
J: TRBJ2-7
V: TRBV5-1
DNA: TGCGCCAGCAGCTTGGGGATCGGAACGGATTACGAGCAGTACTTC
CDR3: CASSLGIGTDYEQYF

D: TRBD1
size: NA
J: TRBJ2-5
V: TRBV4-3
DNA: TGCGCCAGCTCCCGGACAGGGCATCGGTTAGAGACCCAGTACTTC
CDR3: CASSRTGHRLETQYF

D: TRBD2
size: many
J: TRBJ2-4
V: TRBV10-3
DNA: TGTGCCATCTCTAGCGGGAGGAAGAAAGACATTCAGTACTTC
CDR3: CAISSGRKKDIQYF

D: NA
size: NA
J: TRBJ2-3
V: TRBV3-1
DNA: TGTGCCAGCAGCCAAGGCTGGCGCCCAAGCACAGATACGCAGTATTTT
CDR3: CASSQGWRPSTDTQYF